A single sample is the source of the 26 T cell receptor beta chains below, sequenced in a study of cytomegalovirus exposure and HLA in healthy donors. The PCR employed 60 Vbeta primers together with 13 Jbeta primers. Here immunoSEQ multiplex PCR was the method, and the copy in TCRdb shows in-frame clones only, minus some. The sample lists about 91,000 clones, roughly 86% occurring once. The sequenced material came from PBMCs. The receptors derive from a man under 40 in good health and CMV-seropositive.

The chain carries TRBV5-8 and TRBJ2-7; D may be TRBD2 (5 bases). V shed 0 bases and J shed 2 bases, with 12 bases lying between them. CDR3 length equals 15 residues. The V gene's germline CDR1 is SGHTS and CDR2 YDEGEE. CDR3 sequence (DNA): TGTGCCAGCAGCTTGGTGGGAGACAAGGCCTACGAGCAGTACTTC. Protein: CASSLVGDKAYEQYF.

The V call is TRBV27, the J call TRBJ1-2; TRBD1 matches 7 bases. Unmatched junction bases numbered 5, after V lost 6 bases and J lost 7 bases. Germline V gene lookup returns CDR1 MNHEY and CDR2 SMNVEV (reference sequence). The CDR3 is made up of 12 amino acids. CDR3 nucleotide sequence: TGTGCCAGCAGGCGCACAGGGGTTGGCTACACCTTC. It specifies CASRRTGVGYTF.

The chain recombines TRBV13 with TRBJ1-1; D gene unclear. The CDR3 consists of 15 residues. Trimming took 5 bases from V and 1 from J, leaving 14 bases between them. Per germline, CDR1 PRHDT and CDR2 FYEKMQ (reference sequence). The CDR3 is CASSPRRSSNTEAFF. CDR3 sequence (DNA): TGTGCCAGCAGCCCGAGAAGAAGTTCGAACACTGAAGCTTTCTTT.

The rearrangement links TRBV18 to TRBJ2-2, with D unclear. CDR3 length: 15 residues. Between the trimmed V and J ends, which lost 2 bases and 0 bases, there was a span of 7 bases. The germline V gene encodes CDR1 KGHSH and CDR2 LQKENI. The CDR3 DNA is TGTGCCAGCTCACCAGGCTTTACGAACACCGGGGAGCTGTTTTTT. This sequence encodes CASSPGFTNTGELFF.

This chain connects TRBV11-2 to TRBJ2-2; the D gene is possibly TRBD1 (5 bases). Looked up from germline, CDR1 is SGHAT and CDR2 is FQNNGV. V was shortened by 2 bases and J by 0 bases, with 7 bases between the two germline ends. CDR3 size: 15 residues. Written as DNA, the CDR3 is TGTGCCAGCAGCTTACAGGGATCGAACACCGGGGAGCTGTTTTTT. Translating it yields CASSLQGSNTGELFF.

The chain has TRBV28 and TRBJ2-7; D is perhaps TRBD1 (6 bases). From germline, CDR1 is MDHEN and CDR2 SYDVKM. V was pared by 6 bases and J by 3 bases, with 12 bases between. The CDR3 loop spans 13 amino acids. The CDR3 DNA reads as TGTGCCAGCAGGCCAGGGGATAGCTACGAGCAGTACTTC. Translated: CASRPGDSYEQYF.

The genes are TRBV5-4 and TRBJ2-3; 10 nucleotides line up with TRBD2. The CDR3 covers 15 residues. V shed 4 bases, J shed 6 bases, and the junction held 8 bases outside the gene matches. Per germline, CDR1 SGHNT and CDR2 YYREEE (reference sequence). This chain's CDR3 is CASSQTSGLWDTQYF. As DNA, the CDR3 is TGTGCCAGCAGCCAGACTAGCGGGTTGTGGGATACGCAGTATTTT.

The CDR3 coding sequence is TGTGCCAGCACCTCTTGGGACTTGGCTCCTGATGGCTACACCTTC. As protein: CASTSWDLAPDGYTF. V gene TRBV28 combines with J gene TRBJ1-2; maybe TRBD1 (5 bases). Trimming stripped 7 bases from V and 6 bases from J, with 21 bases between. Germline CDR1 reads MDHEN; CDR2 reads SYDVKM. The CDR3 has 15 amino acids.

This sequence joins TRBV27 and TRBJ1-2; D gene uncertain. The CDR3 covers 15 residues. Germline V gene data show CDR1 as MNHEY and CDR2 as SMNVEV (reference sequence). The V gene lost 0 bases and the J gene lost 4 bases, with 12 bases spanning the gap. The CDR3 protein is CASSLSRPPGYGYTF. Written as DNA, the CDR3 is TGTGCCAGCAGTTTATCGAGACCCCCAGGCTATGGCTACACCTTC.

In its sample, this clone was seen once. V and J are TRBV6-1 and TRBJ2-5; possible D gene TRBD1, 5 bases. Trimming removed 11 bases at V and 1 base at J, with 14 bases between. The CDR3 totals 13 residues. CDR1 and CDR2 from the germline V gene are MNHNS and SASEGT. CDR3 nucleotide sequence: TGTGCCGGATCTTACAGGATCCAAGAGACCCAGTACTTC. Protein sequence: CAGSYRIQETQYF.

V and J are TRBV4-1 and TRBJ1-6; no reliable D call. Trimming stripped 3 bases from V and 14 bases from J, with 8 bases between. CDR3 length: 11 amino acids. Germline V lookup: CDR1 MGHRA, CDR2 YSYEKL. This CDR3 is CASSHNSALHF. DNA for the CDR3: TGCGCCAGCAGCCACAATTCGGCCCTCCACTTT.

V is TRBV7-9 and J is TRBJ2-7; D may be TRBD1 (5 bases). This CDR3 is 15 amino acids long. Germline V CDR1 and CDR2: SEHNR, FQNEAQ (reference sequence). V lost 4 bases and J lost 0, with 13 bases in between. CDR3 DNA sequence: TGTGCCAGCAGCTCTGGGGCGTCGAGCTCCTACGAGCAGTACTTC. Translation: CASSSGASSSYEQYF. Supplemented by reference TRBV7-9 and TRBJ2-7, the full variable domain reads DTGVSQNPRHKITKRGQNVTFRCDPISEHNRLYWYRQTLGQGPEFLTYFQNEAQLEKSRLLSDRFSAERPKGSFSTLEIQRTEQGDSAMYLCASSSGASSSYEQYFGPGTRLTVT.

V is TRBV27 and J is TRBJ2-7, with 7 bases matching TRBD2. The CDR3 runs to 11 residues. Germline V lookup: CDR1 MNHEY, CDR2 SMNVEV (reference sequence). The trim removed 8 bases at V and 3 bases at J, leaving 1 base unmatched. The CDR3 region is CASGRVYEQYF. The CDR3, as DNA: TGTGCCAGCGGGAGGGTCTACGAGCAGTACTTC.

CDR3 DNA sequence: TGTGCCAGCAGTGGCTTAGGCGGAACCTCCTACAATGAGCAGTTCTTC. Translating gives CASSGLGGTSYNEQFF. The rearrangement uses TRBV14 and TRBJ2-1; no definite D call. From germline, CDR1 is SGHDN and CDR2 FVKESK. V gave up 6 bases and J gave up 0 bases, with 15 bases separating them. The CDR3 totals 16 residues.

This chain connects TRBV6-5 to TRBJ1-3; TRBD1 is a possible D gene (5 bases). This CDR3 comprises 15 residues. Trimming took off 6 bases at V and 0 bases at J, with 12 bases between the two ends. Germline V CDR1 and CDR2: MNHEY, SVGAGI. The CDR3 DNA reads TGTGCCAGCAGGTCAACAGGTCACTCTGGAAACACCATATATTTT. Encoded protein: CASRSTGHSGNTIYF.

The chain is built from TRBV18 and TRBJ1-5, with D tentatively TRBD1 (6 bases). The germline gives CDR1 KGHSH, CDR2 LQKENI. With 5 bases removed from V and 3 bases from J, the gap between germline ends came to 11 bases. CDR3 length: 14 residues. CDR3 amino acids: CASSAGAFNQPQHF. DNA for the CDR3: TGTGCCAGCTCAGCGGGGGCCTTCAATCAGCCCCAGCATTTT.

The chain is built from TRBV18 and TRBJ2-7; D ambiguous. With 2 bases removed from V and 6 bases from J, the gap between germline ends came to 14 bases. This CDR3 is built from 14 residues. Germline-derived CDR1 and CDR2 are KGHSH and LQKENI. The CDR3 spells CASSPGLSSSEQYF. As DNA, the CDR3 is TGTGCCAGCTCACCAGGGCTAAGTAGTAGCGAGCAGTACTTC.

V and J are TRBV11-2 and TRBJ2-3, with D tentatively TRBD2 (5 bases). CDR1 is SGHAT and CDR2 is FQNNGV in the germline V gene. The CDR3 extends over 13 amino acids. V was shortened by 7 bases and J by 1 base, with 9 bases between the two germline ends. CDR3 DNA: TGTGCCAGCACCTTGAGGGGCACAGATACGCAGTATTTT. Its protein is CASTLRGTDTQYF.

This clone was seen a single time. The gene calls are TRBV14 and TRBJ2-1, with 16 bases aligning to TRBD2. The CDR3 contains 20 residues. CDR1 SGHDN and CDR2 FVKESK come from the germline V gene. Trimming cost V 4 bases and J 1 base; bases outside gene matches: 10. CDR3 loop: CASSRGTSGRAGGSYNEQFF. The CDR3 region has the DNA TGTGCCAGCAGCCGAGGGACTAGCGGGAGGGCAGGGGGATCCTACAATGAGCAGTTCTTC.

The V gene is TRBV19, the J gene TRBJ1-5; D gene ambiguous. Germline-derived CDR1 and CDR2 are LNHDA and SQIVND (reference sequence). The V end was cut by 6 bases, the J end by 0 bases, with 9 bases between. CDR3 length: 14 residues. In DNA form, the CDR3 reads TGTGCCAGTAGACTGATCTATAGCAATCAGCCCCAGCATTTT. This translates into CASRLIYSNQPQHF.

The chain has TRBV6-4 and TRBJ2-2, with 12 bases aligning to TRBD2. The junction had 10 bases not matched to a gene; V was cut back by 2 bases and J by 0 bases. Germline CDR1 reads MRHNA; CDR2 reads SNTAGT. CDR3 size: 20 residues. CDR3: CASSDTTSGRFPTNTGELFF. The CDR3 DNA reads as TGTGCCAGCAGTGACACCACTAGCGGGAGGTTCCCTACGAACACCGGGGAGCTGTTTTTT.

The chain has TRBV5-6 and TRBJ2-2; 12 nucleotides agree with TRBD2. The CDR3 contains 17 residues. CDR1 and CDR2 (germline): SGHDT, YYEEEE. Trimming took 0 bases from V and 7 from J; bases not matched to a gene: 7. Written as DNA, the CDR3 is TGTGCCAGCAGCTTGGGGCTAGCGGGAGGGAATTTCGGGGAGCTGTTTTTT. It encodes CASSLGLAGGNFGELFF.

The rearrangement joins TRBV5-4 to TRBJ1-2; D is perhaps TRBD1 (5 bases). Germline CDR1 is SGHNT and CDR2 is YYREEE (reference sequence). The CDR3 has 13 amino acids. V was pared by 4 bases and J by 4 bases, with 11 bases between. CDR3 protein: CASSLRGSYGYTF. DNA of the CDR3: TGTGCCAGCAGCCTTCGGGGGAGCTATGGCTACACCTTC.

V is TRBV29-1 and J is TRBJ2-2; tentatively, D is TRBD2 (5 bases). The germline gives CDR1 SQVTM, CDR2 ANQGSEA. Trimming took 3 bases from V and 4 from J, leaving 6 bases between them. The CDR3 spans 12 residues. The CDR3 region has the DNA TGCAGCGTTGACGGACTCACCGGGGAGCTGTTTTTT. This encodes CSVDGLTGELFF.

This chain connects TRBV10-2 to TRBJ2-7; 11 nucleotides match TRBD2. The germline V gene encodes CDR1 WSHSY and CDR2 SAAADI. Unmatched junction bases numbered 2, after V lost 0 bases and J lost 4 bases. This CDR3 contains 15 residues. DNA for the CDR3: TGCGCCAGCAGTGAGTCGGGGACTAGCGGATACGAGCAGTACTTC. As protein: CASSESGTSGYEQYF.

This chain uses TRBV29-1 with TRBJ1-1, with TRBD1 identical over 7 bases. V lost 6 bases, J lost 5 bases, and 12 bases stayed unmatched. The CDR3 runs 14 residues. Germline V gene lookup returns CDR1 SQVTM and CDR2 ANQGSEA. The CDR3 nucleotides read TGCAGCGTCCTCAGACAGGGTAGGGGAACTGAAGCTTTCTTT. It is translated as CSVLRQGRGTEAFF.